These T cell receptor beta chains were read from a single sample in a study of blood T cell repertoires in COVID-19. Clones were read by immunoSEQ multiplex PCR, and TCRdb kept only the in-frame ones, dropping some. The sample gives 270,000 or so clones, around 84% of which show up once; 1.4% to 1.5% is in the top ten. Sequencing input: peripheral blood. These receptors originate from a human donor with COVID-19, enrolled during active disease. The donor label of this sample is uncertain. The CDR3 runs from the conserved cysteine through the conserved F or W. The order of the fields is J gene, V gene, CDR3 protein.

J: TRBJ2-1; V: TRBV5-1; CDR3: CASSLLPLAGNYNEQFF
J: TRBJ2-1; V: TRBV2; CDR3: CASIGGRASDEQFF
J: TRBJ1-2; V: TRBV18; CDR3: CASSPQDGDGYTF
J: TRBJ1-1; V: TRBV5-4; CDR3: CASSPGGYTEAFF
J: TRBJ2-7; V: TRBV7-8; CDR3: CASSLNVGGIYEQYF
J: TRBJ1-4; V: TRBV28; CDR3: CASSRSRANEKLFF
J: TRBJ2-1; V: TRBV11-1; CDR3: CASSYLTEYNEQFF
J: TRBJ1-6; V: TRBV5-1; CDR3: CASSEQDRRSPLHF
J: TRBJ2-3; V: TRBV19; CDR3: CASSIRGPQGSDTQYF
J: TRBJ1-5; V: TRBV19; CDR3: CASSAPFSTASGAQHF
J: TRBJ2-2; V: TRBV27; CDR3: CASSLSLPNTGELFF
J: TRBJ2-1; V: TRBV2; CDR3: CASSEDPDRRSDNEQFF
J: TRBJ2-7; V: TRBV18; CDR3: CASSPNQGTSYEQYF
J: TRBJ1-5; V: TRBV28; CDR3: CASSRYRDTQPQHF
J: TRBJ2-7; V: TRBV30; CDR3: CAWRAQSSYEQYF
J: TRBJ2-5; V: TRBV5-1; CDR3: CASSLQQGEETQYF
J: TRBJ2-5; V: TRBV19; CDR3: CASSIGLGNRGSETQYF
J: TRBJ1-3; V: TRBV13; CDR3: CASSSRGNTIYF
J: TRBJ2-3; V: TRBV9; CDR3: CASSVGPSRNTQYF
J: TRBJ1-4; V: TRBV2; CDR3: CASSDRGNEKLFF
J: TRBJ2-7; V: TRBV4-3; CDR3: CASSQDNRRGTSGDHEQYF
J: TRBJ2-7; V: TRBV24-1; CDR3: CATGQAGLYEQYF
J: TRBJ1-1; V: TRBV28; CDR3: CASSLSDRKAFF
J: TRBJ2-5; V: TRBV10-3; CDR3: CAISELQETQYF
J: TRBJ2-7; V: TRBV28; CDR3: CASRSGTASYEQYF
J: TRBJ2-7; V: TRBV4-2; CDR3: CASSQDGRGEQYF
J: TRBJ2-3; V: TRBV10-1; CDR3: CASTPPGQRLRDWVTDTQYF
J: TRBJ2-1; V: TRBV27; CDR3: CASSPRLDNEQFF
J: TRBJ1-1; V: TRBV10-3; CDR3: CAARTGTEAFF
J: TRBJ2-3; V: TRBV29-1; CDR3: CSVRYNRGRDTDTQYF
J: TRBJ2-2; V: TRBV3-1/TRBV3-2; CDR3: CASSQTRDRGTGELFF
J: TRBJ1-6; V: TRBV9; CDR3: CASSVGRADWSPLHF
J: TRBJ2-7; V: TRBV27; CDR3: CASSAGLAGAEQYF
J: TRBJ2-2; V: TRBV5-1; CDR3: CASSLRLGTNTGELFF
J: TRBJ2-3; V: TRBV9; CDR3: CASSVGLAGVGGTDTQYF
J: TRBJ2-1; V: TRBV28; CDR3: CASSTPGLAGAVEQFF
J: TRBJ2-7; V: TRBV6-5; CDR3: CASSYRGTYEQYF
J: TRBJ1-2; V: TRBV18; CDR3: CASSSVTVRTNYGYTF
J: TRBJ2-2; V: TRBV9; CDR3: CASGTSGRRDTGELFF
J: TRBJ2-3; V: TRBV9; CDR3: CASSELSTDTQYF
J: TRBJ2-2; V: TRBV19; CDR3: CASNRGMNTGELFF
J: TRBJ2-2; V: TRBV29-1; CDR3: CSAGLAGKNTGELFF
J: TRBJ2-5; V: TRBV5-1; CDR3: CASSLNGGEETQYF
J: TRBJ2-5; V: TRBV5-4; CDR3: CASSLDQGQETQYF
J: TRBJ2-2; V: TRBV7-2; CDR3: CASSLALAGTGELFF
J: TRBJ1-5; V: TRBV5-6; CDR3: CASSLSVRGLNQPQHF
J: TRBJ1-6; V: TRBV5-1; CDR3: CASSFLEGLGNSPLHF
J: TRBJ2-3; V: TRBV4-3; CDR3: CASSPFNRVSTDTQYF
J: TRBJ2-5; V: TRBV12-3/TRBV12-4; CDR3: CASSLEVMETQYF
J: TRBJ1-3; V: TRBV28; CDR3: CASSLLTFDRVYGNTIYF
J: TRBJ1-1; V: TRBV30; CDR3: CAWSVPTRQRMNTEAFF
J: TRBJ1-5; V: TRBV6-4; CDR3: CATRDRGWRNQPQHF
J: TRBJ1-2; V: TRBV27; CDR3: CASSLVGSYGYTF
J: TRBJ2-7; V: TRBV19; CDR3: CASSTRDRPDEQYF
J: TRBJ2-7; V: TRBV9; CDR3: CASSVGYDEGGTYEQYF
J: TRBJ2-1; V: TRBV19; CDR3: CASSPAGIRGEQFF
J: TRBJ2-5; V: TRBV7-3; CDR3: CASSRGGGQETQYF